This passage covers 26 T cell receptor beta chains from one sample sequenced in a study of CD4 T cells in relation to SARS-CoV-2 and coronaviruses. Before the COVID-19 pandemic, during about 2011-2019, CD4+ T cells were taken from unexposed donors. Method: immunoSEQ multiplex PCR; TCRdb's copy keeps in-frame clones and lacks some. The sample shows tens of thousands of clones, about 94% of them seen only once. Input material: naive CD4+ T cells from PBMCs. As to subset: naive CD4+ T cells isolated by negative enrichment. Source of these receptors: a human donor in good health.

The chain links TRBV6-5 to TRBJ2-7; the match to TRBD2 covers 7 bases. Germline V lookup: CDR1 MNHEY, CDR2 SVGAGI. V lost 2 bases, J lost 7 bases, and 8 bases stayed unmatched. The CDR3 sequence is 14 residues long. The CDR3, as DNA: TGTGCCAGCAGTTACGGGCCGGGAGGTAGTGAGCAGTACTTC. This encodes CASSYGPGGSEQYF.

The chain couples TRBV3-1 (or the pseudogene TRBV3-2) to TRBJ1-5; perhaps TRBD1 as D (5 bases). V was clipped by 1 base and J by 9 bases, with 10 bases between them. Germline CDR1 LGHDT, CDR2 YNNKEL (reference sequence). This CDR3 contains 13 residues. Here the CDR3 DNA reads TGTGCCAGCAGCCAAGCGAGGGGCGGGCCCCAGCATTTT. Translation gives CASSQARGGPQHF.

The V gene is TRBV5-1, the J gene TRBJ2-2; tentatively, D is TRBD2 (5 bases). Germline CDR1 SGHRS, CDR2 YFSETQ. This CDR3 is built from 15 residues. Between the trimmed V and J ends, which lost 1 base and 2 bases, there was a span of 9 bases. The DNA of the CDR3 is TGCGCCAGCAGCTTGCCTAGCACCAACACCGGGGAGCTGTTTTTT. Amino acid sequence: CASSLPSTNTGELFF.

The table lists this clone with a count of one. The chain recombines TRBV5-1 with TRBJ2-2, with TRBD1 identical over 11 bases. V lost 4 bases, J lost 5 bases, and 4 bases stayed unmatched. CDR1 is SGHRS and CDR2 is YFSETQ in the germline V gene. This CDR3 contains 15 residues. The CDR3 loop is CASSTGTGGTGELFF. In DNA, the CDR3 is TGCGCCAGCAGCACGGGGACAGGGGGGACCGGGGAGCTGTTTTTT.

This clone was seen once. V is TRBV11-2 and J is TRBJ2-1; 9 nucleotides match TRBD1. Germline-derived CDR1 and CDR2 are SGHAT and FQNNGV. The trim removed 0 bases at V and 4 bases at J, leaving 1 base unmatched. The CDR3 has 15 amino acids. The CDR3 region is CASSLEQGAYNEQFF. Written as DNA, the CDR3 is TGTGCCAGCAGCTTAGAACAGGGGGCTTACAATGAGCAGTTCTTC. Complete variable domain (other parts from reference TRBV11-2 and TRBJ2-1): EAGVAQSPRYKIIEKRQSVAFWCNPISGHATLYWYQQILGQGPKLLIQFQNNGVVDDSQLPKDRFSAERLKGVDSTLKIQPAKLEDSAVYLCASSLEQGAYNEQFFGPGTRLTVL.

The chain uses TRBV7-8 and TRBJ1-3; the D is unclear. The germline V and J ends were trimmed by 4 bases and 4 bases, with 5 bases remaining between them. Germline loops: CDR1 SGHVS, CDR2 FQNEAQ. The CDR3 spans 12 residues. The CDR3 loop is CASSSTGNTIYF. The CDR3 nucleotides read TGTGCCAGCAGCTCGACAGGAAACACCATATATTTT.

The chain uses TRBV6-5 and TRBJ1-3, with TRBD1 identical over 7 bases. Germline CDR1 MNHEY, CDR2 SVGAGI. The CDR3 has 15 residues. After removal of 6 bases from V and 4 bases from J, the junction contained 9 bases not matched to a gene. The CDR3 here is CASRTTGATGNTIYF. For the CDR3, the DNA is TGTGCCAGCAGAACTACAGGGGCTACGGGAAACACCATATATTTT.

J is TRBJ2-1 and V is TRBV3-1 (or the pseudogene TRBV3-2); 8 bases fit TRBD2. The germline CDR1 and CDR2 sequences are LGHDT and YNNKEL (reference sequence). V trimming: 2 bases; J trimming: 3 bases; junction bases outside the gene matches: 3. The CDR3 has 15 residues. CDR3 bases: TGTGCCAGCAGCCAACGGGGGGGACTCTACAATGAGCAGTTCTTC. The encoded protein is CASSQRGGLYNEQFF.

This chain connects TRBV28 to TRBJ2-7; D is unresolved. V lost 3 bases to trimming and J lost 1 base, with 7 bases between them. CDR1 is MDHEN and CDR2 is SYDVKM in the germline V gene. The CDR3 runs 13 residues. CDR3 protein: CASSFADSYEQYF. The CDR3 DNA reads TGTGCCAGCAGTTTTGCAGATTCCTACGAGCAGTACTTC.

The rearrangement joins TRBV6-2 or TRBV6-3 to TRBJ2-5; TRBD1 matches 10 bases. Germline loops: CDR1 MNHEY, CDR2 SVGEGT. The CDR3 covers 15 residues. The ends lost 5 bases at V and 5 bases at J; junction bases unmatched: 8. Here the CDR3 reads CASSRMTGGAETQYF. The DNA of the CDR3 is TGTGCCAGCAGTCGAATGACAGGGGGCGCCGAGACCCAGTACTTC.

This clone was recorded once. The chain recombines TRBV27 with TRBJ2-1; D gene ambiguous. Germline V gives CDR1 MNHEY, CDR2 SMNVEV (reference sequence). V was shortened by 3 bases and J by 4 bases, with 16 bases between the two germline ends. CDR3 length equals 16 residues. CDR3 DNA: TGTGCCAGCAGTTTCCGGACCGTAGAGGATTACAATGAGCAGTTCTTC. Translating gives CASSFRTVEDYNEQFF.

The chain joins TRBV4-2 to TRBJ2-3, with D possibly TRBD1 on 6 matching bases. The germline V gene encodes CDR1 LGHNA and CDR2 YNFKEQ. V lost 4 bases and J lost 5, with 13 bases in between. The CDR3 totals 14 residues. The CDR3 here is CASSRKEQGDTQYF. CDR3 nucleotide sequence: TGTGCCAGCAGCCGTAAAGAACAGGGAGATACGCAGTATTTT.

The chain carries TRBV3-1 (or the pseudogene TRBV3-2) and TRBJ2-7; 11 nucleotides line up with TRBD2. With 1 base clipped from V and 5 bases from J, the junction kept 7 bases outside the gene matches. The CDR3 covers 16 residues. Germline CDR1 and CDR2: LGHDT and YNNKEL (reference sequence). DNA for the CDR3: TGTGCCAGCAGCCAAGGCCAGGGACTAGCGGTACACGAGCAGTACTTC. Its translation is CASSQGQGLAVHEQYF.

V and J are TRBV5-1 and TRBJ2-7; TRBD1 is a possible D gene (5 bases). The CDR3 spans 12 residues. V gave up 3 bases and J gave up 6 bases, with 10 bases separating them. Germline V gives CDR1 SGHRS, CDR2 YFSETQ. The CDR3 spells CASSSGAFEQYF. The CDR3 coding sequence is TGCGCCAGCAGCTCTGGGGCTTTCGAGCAGTACTTC.

V and J are TRBV28 and TRBJ1-1; D not certain. CDR1 is MDHEN and CDR2 is SYDVKM in the germline V gene. V was clipped by 7 bases and J by 1 base, with 4 bases between them. The CDR3 length is 11 residues. Here the CDR3 reads CASIQNTEAFF. The CDR3 DNA reads as TGTGCCAGCATCCAGAACACTGAAGCTTTCTTT.

The rearrangement uses TRBV15 and TRBJ2-5; 8 bases line up with TRBD2. J lost 2 bases, V lost 5 bases, and 13 bases had no gene match. CDR1 is LNHNV, CDR2 YYDKDF, per germline (reference sequence). This CDR3 has 17 residues. The CDR3 nucleotides are TGTGCCACCAGCCGGGGGGGAAGCGGGAGCAGACAAGAGACCCAGTACTTC. Its translation is CATSRGGSGSRQETQYF.

CDR3 in amino acids: CASIKSGTVPYEQYF. The CDR3 bases are TGTGCCAGCATTAAATCCGGGACCGTACCCTACGAGCAGTACTTC. The rearrangement joins TRBV28 to TRBJ2-7; TRBD1 or TRBD2 may be the D gene (5 bases each). The CDR3 covers 15 residues. Per germline, CDR1 MDHEN and CDR2 SYDVKM. V was clipped by 7 bases and J by 2 bases, with 18 bases between them. The whole variable domain, remainder taken from reference TRBV28 and TRBJ2-7, is DVKVTQSSRYLVKRTGEKVFLECVQDMDHENMFWYRQDPGLGLRLIYFSYDVKMKEKGDIPEGYSVSREKKERFSLILESASTNQTSMYLCASIKSGTVPYEQYFGPGTRLTVT.

This clone occurred once. The rearrangement joins TRBV6-6 to TRBJ1-5; D possibly corresponds to TRBD1 (5 bases). The CDR3 runs 14 residues. V was cut by 2 bases and J by 6 bases, with 11 bases left in between. Germline CDR1 is MNHNY and CDR2 is SVGAGI (reference sequence). This CDR3 is CASSYGREGQPQHF. Written as DNA, the CDR3 is TGTGCCAGCAGTTACGGCAGGGAGGGTCAGCCCCAGCATTTT.

The rearrangement joins TRBV6-2 or TRBV6-3 to TRBJ2-1; 8 bases are a match to TRBD2. The ends lost 5 bases at V and 7 bases at J; junction bases unmatched: 10. CDR3 length equals 15 residues. Germline V gene data show CDR1 as MNHEY and CDR2 as SVGEGT. The CDR3 bases are TGTGCCAGCAGTGCCGGGACTAGAGCACGTAATGAGCAGTTCTTC. This translates into CASSAGTRARNEQFF.

The rearrangement uses TRBV3-1 (or the pseudogene TRBV3-2) and TRBJ2-5; D is perhaps TRBD1 or TRBD2 (5 bases each). Germline V gene data show CDR1 as LGHDT and CDR2 as YNNKEL (reference sequence). V dropped 6 bases and J dropped 7 bases, with 21 bases sitting between them. CDR3 length: 15 residues. In nucleotides, the CDR3 is TGTGCCAGCAGTCCTGGGGACCTCCGCCCCTGGACCCAGTACTTC. This sequence encodes CASSPGDLRPWTQYF.

V is TRBV7-8 and J is TRBJ2-1; 14 bases line up with TRBD2. The length of the CDR3 is 18 residues. V lost 2 bases, J lost 5 bases, and 8 bases stayed unmatched. Germline assignment: CDR1 SGHVS and CDR2 FQNEAQ. The CDR3 coding sequence is TGTGCCAGCAGCTTAAGGGATCCGGGACTAGCGGGAGACAATGAGCAGTTCTTC. Amino acids: CASSLRDPGLAGDNEQFF.

This sequence joins TRBV7-3 and TRBJ2-3; D unclear. V dropped 5 bases and J dropped 1 base, with 1 base sitting between them. The germline V gene has CDR1 SGHTA and CDR2 FQGTGA. The CDR3 totals 11 residues. CDR3 sequence: CASSRTDTQYF. CDR3 bases: TGTGCCAGCAGCCGCACAGATACGCAGTATTTT.

J is TRBJ1-3 and V is TRBV19; D remains unclear. CDR1 is LNHDA and CDR2 is SQIVND in the germline V gene (reference sequence). With 10 bases removed from V and 2 bases from J, the gap between germline ends came to 9 bases. This CDR3 has 12 amino acids. The CDR3 coding sequence is TGTGCCACCACCTTTGCTGGAAACACCATATATTTT. This encodes CATTFAGNTIYF.

This chain joins TRBV7-9 and TRBJ2-3; 8 nucleotides line up with TRBD1. Germline values: CDR1 SEHNR, CDR2 FQNEAQ (reference sequence). The V gene end was trimmed by 2 bases and the J gene end by 4 bases; junction bases not matched to a gene: 2. This CDR3 is built from 14 residues. Written as DNA, the CDR3 is TGTGCCAGCAGCTTATCACAGGGGGCAGATACGCAGTATTTT. Encoded protein: CASSLSQGADTQYF.

This rearrangement joins TRBV5-3 to TRBJ2-2; D remains unclear. TRBV5-3 is noted as an ORF with a role that remains uncertain. V was clipped by 5 bases and J by 9 bases, with 8 bases between them. This CDR3 spans 11 amino acids. CDR3 protein: CARSLERELFF. The CDR3 DNA reads TGTGCCAGAAGTTTAGAAAGGGAGCTGTTTTTT.

The rearrangement uses TRBV6-1 and TRBJ1-5; D may be TRBD1 (6 bases). V shed 3 bases and J shed 5 bases, with 17 bases lying between them. Germline V gives CDR1 MNHNS, CDR2 SASEGT. This CDR3 spans 16 amino acids. CDR3 amino acids: CASSESRQAGDQPQHF. In DNA form, the CDR3 reads TGTGCCAGCAGTGAGAGCAGACAGGCCGGGGATCAGCCCCAGCATTTT.